This passage covers 7 T cell receptor beta chains from one sample sequenced in a study of T cell responses to AZD1222 COVID-19 vaccine. The protocol was immunoSEQ multiplex PCR, while the TCRdb copy is restricted to in-frame clones and leaves out a portion. The sample yields roughly 70,000 clones, less than 90% seen once. Sample: peripheral blood, taken on day 0 of AZD1222 vaccination. The source is an adult in good health.

This clone has just one count. J is TRBJ2-3 and V is TRBV28, with 9 bases fitting TRBD2. The CDR3 runs to 18 residues. Germline CDR1 MDHEN, CDR2 SYDVKM. V lost 3 bases, J lost 1 base, and 11 bases stayed unmatched. The CDR3 protein is CASSFVAGDSRGTDTQYF. The CDR3 DNA reads TGTGCCAGCAGTTTCGTAGCGGGAGATTCTAGAGGCACAGATACGCAGTATTTT.

The chain uses TRBV7-2 and TRBJ1-2; no clear D gene. V shed 3 bases and J shed 8 bases, with 13 bases lying between them. CDR1 and CDR2 (germline): SGHTA, FQGNSA. This CDR3 spans 13 amino acids. CDR3 region: CASSLAGRWGYTF. The CDR3 nucleotides are TGTGCCAGCAGCTTGGCAGGACGGTGGGGCTACACCTTC.

The chain uses TRBV4-3 and TRBJ1-5, with D perhaps TRBD1 (6 bases). There are 15 residues in the CDR3. Germline lookup yields CDR1 LGHNA and CDR2 YSLEER. The ends were cut back, 0 bases at V and 7 bases at J, with 13 bases in the middle. The CDR3 nucleotides read TGCGCCAGCAGCCAAGATGTGAGGGGGAAACAGCCCCAGCATTTT. Protein sequence: CASSQDVRGKQPQHF.

This sequence joins TRBV7-2 and TRBJ1-4; D is undetermined. CDR1 SGHTA and CDR2 FQGNSA come from the germline V gene. V was trimmed by 5 bases and J by 3 bases, leaving 16 bases between them. CDR3 size: 16 residues. DNA of the CDR3: TGTGCCAGCAGCCCCCTTGGTGTGGGGTCTAATGAAAAACTGTTTTTT. It yields the protein CASSPLGVGSNEKLFF.

This clone appeared a few times. The genes are TRBV6-5 and TRBJ1-5; D is unresolved. The CDR3 sequence is 14 residues long. CDR1 and CDR2 from the germline V gene are MNHEY and SVGAGI. The ends were cut back, 0 bases at V and 6 bases at J, with 9 bases in the middle. The chain's CDR3 is CASSYSRHTQPQHF. The CDR3 DNA reads as TGTGCCAGCAGTTACTCGAGACATACTCAGCCCCAGCATTTT.

This chain joins TRBV3-1 (or the pseudogene TRBV3-2) and TRBJ1-2; D not resolved. Germline CDR1 LGHDT, CDR2 YNNKEL (reference sequence). This CDR3 has 14 amino acids. The ends were cut back, 4 bases at V and 2 bases at J, with 11 bases in the middle. The CDR3 coding sequence is TGTGCCAGCAGCCCCCCCCGGGCCAACTATGGCTACACCTTC. It yields the protein CASSPPRANYGYTF.

V is TRBV7-2 and J is TRBJ2-1; D could derive from TRBD1 or TRBD2 (5 bases each). The CDR3 contains 15 residues. Trimming stripped 1 base from V and 0 bases from J, with 7 bases between. Germline CDR1 SGHTA, CDR2 FQGNSA. This CDR3 reads CASSLEGSSYNEQFF. DNA for the CDR3: TGTGCCAGCAGCTTAGAGGGGAGCTCCTACAATGAGCAGTTCTTC.